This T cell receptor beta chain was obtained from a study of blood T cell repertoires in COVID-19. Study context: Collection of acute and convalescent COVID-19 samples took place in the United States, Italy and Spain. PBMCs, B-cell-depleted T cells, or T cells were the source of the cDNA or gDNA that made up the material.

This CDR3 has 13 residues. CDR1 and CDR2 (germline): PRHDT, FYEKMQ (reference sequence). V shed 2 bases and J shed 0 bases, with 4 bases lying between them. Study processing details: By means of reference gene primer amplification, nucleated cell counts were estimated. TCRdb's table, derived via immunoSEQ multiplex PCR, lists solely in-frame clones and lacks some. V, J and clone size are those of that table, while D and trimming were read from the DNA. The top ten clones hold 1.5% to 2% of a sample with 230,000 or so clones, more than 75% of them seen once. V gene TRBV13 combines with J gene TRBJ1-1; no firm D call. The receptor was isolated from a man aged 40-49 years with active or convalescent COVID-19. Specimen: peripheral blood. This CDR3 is CASSLQMNTEAFF. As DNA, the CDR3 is TGTGCCAGCAGCTTACAGATGAACACTGAAGCTTTCTTT.